One and the same sample provided the 24 T cell receptor beta chains below, sequenced in a study of shared clonotypes between healthy human individuals. Sequencing was performed with immunoSEQ multiplex PCR; in TCRdb, only in-frame clones are kept and a portion is missing. The table lists more than 2 million clones, 90% to 96% of them singletons. The sequenced sample was naive CD4+ T cells sorted from blood. Subset defined: CD45RA+ positively selected. The receptors were sampled from a man aged 18 to 30 in good health.

The J gene is TRBJ1-1, the V gene TRBV19; no firm D call. Germline V lookup: CDR1 LNHDA, CDR2 SQIVND (reference sequence). The V and J ends lost 6 bases and 1 base respectively, with 12 bases between them. The CDR3 contains 14 residues. CDR3 sequence reads: CASRTSGPNTEAFF. For the CDR3, the DNA is TGTGCCAGTAGGACTTCGGGCCCGAACACTGAAGCTTTCTTT. Variable domain in full (rest from reference TRBV19 and TRBJ1-1): DGGITQSPKYLFRKEGQNVTLSCEQNLNHDAMYWYRQDPGQGLRLIYYSQIVNDFQKGDIAEGYSVSREKKESFPLTVTSAQKNPTAFYLCASRTSGPNTEAFFGQGTRLTVV.

The V and J genes are TRBV18 and TRBJ1-2, with TRBD1 matching over 7 bases. This CDR3 contains 14 residues. J gave up 4 bases and V 3 bases, and 5 bases lay outside the gene matches. Germline CDR1 and CDR2: KGHSH and LQKENI. The CDR3, as DNA: TGTGCCAGCTCACCCGGGACAGACGTCTATGGCTACACCTTC. Translating it yields CASSPGTDVYGYTF.

Worth noting for this clone: This sample also contains other DNA sequences that code for the same CDR3. The rearrangement uses TRBV2 and TRBJ1-2; D is uncertain. Trimming shortened V by 2 bases and J by 3 bases, and 4 bases separated the two germline ends. Germline V CDR1 and CDR2: SNHLY, FYNNEI. The CDR3 extends over 12 amino acids. CDR3 amino acids: CASSERDYGYTF. As DNA, the CDR3 is TGTGCCAGCAGTGAAAGGGACTATGGCTACACCTTC.

A remark on this clone: Other DNA sequences in this specimen translate into the identical CDR3. The chain carries TRBV5-4 and TRBJ1-6; D is ambiguous. Trimming removed 0 bases from V and 5 bases from J, with 6 bases in between. This CDR3 spans 14 amino acids. In germline, CDR1 is SGHNT, CDR2 YYREEE (reference sequence). CDR3 protein: CASSLGGDNSPLHF. Written as DNA, the CDR3 is TGTGCCAGCAGCTTGGGTGGGGATAATTCACCCCTCCACTTT. The entire variable domain, with the rest obtained from reference TRBV5-4 and TRBJ1-6, is as follows: ETGVTQSPTHLIKTRGQQVTLRCSSQSGHNTVSWYQQALGQGPQFIFQYYREEENGRGNFPPRFSGLQFPNYSSELNVNALELDDSALYLCASSLGGDNSPLHFGNGTRLTVT.

This clone was seen once. The CDR3 coding sequence is TGTGCCAGCAGTCTGATGACAGCCCTCTATGGCTACACCTTC. Protein product: CASSLMTALYGYTF. The V call is TRBV6-1, the J call TRBJ1-2, with D possibly TRBD1 on 5 matching bases. The CDR3 length is 14 residues. The germline V gene has CDR1 MNHNS and CDR2 SASEGT. Trimming removed 5 bases from V and 4 bases from J, with 14 bases in between.

The gene calls are TRBV28 and TRBJ2-7, with 9 bases fitting TRBD1. Germline CDR1 and CDR2: MDHEN and SYDVKM. CDR3 length equals 14 residues. J gave up 7 bases and V 6 bases, and 10 bases lay outside the gene matches. The CDR3 region is CASRPGTGRREQYF. In nucleotides, the CDR3 is TGTGCCAGCAGGCCCGGGACAGGGCGACGGGAGCAGTACTTC.

This sequence joins TRBV28 and TRBJ1-1, with 8 nucleotides matching TRBD1. CDR3 length: 15 amino acids. CDR1 is MDHEN, CDR2 SYDVKM, per germline. The junction had 8 bases not matched to a gene; V was cut back by 5 bases and J by 3 bases. CDR3 sequence reads: CASSLHRGGDTEAFF. The CDR3, as DNA: TGTGCCAGCAGTCTCCACAGGGGGGGGGACACTGAAGCTTTCTTT.

The rearrangement links TRBV6-5 to TRBJ2-1, with unresolved D. Germline lookup yields CDR1 MNHEY and CDR2 SVGAGI. The length of the CDR3 is 10 residues. The V gene lost 8 bases and the J gene lost 9 bases, with 8 bases spanning the gap. In nucleotides, the CDR3 is TGTGCCAGCCGCGGCACTGAGCAGTTCTTC. It is translated as CASRGTEQFF.

The gene calls are TRBV9 and TRBJ1-1, with a possible D match to TRBD1 (5 bases). The germline CDR1 and CDR2 sequences are SGDLS and YYNGEE. This CDR3 is 15 amino acids long. V gave up 3 bases and J gave up 5 bases, with 17 bases separating them. CDR3 loop: CASSARTTQWTEAFF. The CDR3 DNA follows: TGTGCCAGCAGCGCGCGGACAACACAGTGGACTGAAGCTTTCTTT.

The chain links TRBV5-1 to TRBJ2-5; possibly TRBD1 for D (6 bases). Trimming pared 0 bases from V and 5 bases from J, leaving 8 bases between. The CDR3 totals 13 residues. Per germline, CDR1 SGHRS and CDR2 YFSETQ. The CDR3 nucleotides read TGCGCCAGCAGCTTGGTGGGGGCCGAGACCCAGTACTTC. It yields the protein CASSLVGAETQYF. The entire variable domain, with the rest obtained from reference TRBV5-1 and TRBJ2-5, is as follows: KAGVTQTPRYLIKTRGQQVTLSCSPISGHRSVSWYQQTPGQGLQFLFEYFSETQRNKGNFPGRFSGRQFSNSRSEMNVSTLELGDSALYLCASSLVGAETQYFGPGTRLLVL.

The gene calls are TRBV4-3 and TRBJ2-7, with 9 bases fitting TRBD1. Trimming at V came to 1 base and at J to 2 bases, leaving 9 bases not matched to a gene. The CDR3 sequence is 17 residues long. Germline CDR1 and CDR2: LGHNA and YSLEER. CDR3 bases: TGCGCCAGCAGCCAAGCGAGTCGGACAGGGGACCCCTACGAGCAGTACTTC. Protein product: CASSQASRTGDPYEQYF.

The V gene is TRBV11-2, the J gene TRBJ2-5; the match to TRBD2 covers 8 bases. Germline CDR1 SGHAT, CDR2 FQNNGV. The CDR3 consists of 17 residues. The ends lost 5 bases at V and 4 bases at J; junction bases unmatched: 15. The CDR3 protein is CASSKRPTAGGRETQYF. The CDR3 bases are TGTGCCAGCAGCAAGAGGCCCACTGCGGGAGGTAGAGAGACCCAGTACTTC.

The chain has TRBV27 and TRBJ1-4, with 9 bases fitting TRBD1. The junction had 11 bases not matched to a gene; V was cut back by 7 bases and J by 5 bases. Germline CDR1 MNHEY, CDR2 SMNVEV (reference sequence). The CDR3 runs to 16 residues. The CDR3 region is CASKSKQTGGNEKLFF. In DNA, the CDR3 is TGTGCCAGCAAATCCAAGCAGACAGGGGGAAATGAAAAACTGTTTTTT.

The chain recombines TRBV20-1 with TRBJ2-1; D unclear. Germline CDR1 is DFQATT and CDR2 is SNEGSKA (reference sequence). The CDR3 sequence is 11 residues long. Trimming stripped 3 bases from V and 7 bases from J, with 7 bases between. DNA of the CDR3: TGCAGTGCTAGCCTAAAGAATGAGCAGTTCTTC. It is translated as CSASLKNEQFF.

The chain uses TRBV5-4 and TRBJ1-2, with TRBD1 as a possible D gene (5 bases). The CDR3 sequence is 14 residues long. V lost 2 bases, J lost 6 bases, and 14 bases lay in between. Germline V lookup: CDR1 SGHNT, CDR2 YYREEE (reference sequence). CDR3 in amino acids: CASSFIERDDGYTF. The CDR3 DNA follows: TGTGCCAGCAGCTTCATCGAGAGGGACGATGGCTACACCTTC.

The CDR3 region has the DNA TGTGCCAGCAGTTACTCGTTGGCTAGCGGGAGGGATGAGCAGTTCTTC. Translation: CASSYSLASGRDEQFF. The chain links TRBV6-5 to TRBJ2-1; 12 positions agree with TRBD2. V lost 0 bases, J lost 8 bases, and 5 bases stayed unmatched. CDR3 length: 16 amino acids. Germline CDR1 reads MNHEY; CDR2 reads SVGAGI.

Only one count was recorded for this clone. This chain joins TRBV11-2 and TRBJ1-2; D is unresolved. CDR1 is SGHAT and CDR2 is FQNNGV in the germline V gene. CDR3 size: 14 residues. Trimming cost V 4 bases and J 7 bases, with 16 bases left between them. CDR3: CASSSVREGGGYTF. The CDR3 DNA reads as TGTGCCAGCAGCTCGGTTCGGGAAGGTGGTGGCTACACCTTC.

The genes are TRBV7-2 and TRBJ2-7, with 12 bases aligning to TRBD2. Germline trimming cut 5 bases from V and 5 bases from J; bases unmatched to any gene: 7. The CDR3 runs to 15 residues. Germline V gene data show CDR1 as SGHTA and CDR2 as FQGNSA. In nucleotides, the CDR3 is TGTGCCAGCAGCACGAAACTAGCGGGAGGTCACGAGCAGTACTTC. Amino acids: CASSTKLAGGHEQYF.

The rearrangement uses TRBV7-3 and TRBJ1-3; TRBD1 is a possible D gene (5 bases). Germline CDR1 is SGHTA and CDR2 is FQGTGA. Trimming removed 5 bases from V and 0 bases from J, with 11 bases in between. This CDR3 region has 15 residues. The CDR3 bases are TGTGCCAGCAGCGTCGCAGGGTACTCTGGAAACACCATATATTTT. As protein: CASSVAGYSGNTIYF.

The genes are TRBV2 and TRBJ2-7; TRBD2 is a possible D gene (5 bases). V was clipped by 5 bases and J by 5 bases, with 16 bases between them. CDR3 size: 14 residues. Per the germline V gene, CDR1 is SNHLY and CDR2 is FYNNEI. The CDR3 sequence is CASSSARAGDEQYF. The CDR3 DNA reads as TGTGCCAGCAGTAGTGCCCGCGCCGGGGACGAGCAGTACTTC.

The V and J genes are TRBV13 and TRBJ2-3, with TRBD2 identical over 13 bases. This CDR3 region has 18 residues. CDR1 and CDR2 from the germline V gene are PRHDT and FYEKMQ (reference sequence). The trim removed 0 bases at V and 4 bases at J, leaving 7 bases unmatched. The CDR3 spells CASSLGLGLAGSSDTQYF. The CDR3 DNA reads as TGTGCCAGCAGCTTAGGCCTGGGACTAGCGGGGTCGTCAGATACGCAGTATTTT.

The chain employs TRBV7-9 and TRBJ2-7; TRBD1 is a possible D gene (5 bases). V shed 6 bases and J shed 5 bases, with 17 bases lying between them. Germline assignment: CDR1 SEHNR and CDR2 FQNEAQ (reference sequence). This CDR3 region has 14 residues. CDR3 sequence reads: CASSWTDTPDEQYF. For the CDR3, the DNA is TGTGCCAGCAGTTGGACGGACACCCCCGACGAGCAGTACTTC.

The J gene is TRBJ2-3, the V gene TRBV30; D not resolved. The germline gives CDR1 GTSNPN, CDR2 SVGIG (reference sequence). The CDR3 runs to 15 residues. V was cut by 0 bases and J by 1 base, with 11 bases left in between. In nucleotides, the CDR3 is TGTGCCTGGAGTGTGCCCACGGGCGGCACAGATACGCAGTATTTT. As protein: CAWSVPTGGTDTQYF.

This sequence joins TRBV5-6 and TRBJ2-3; possibly TRBD1 or TRBD2 for D (5 bases each). V lost 0 bases to trimming and J lost 3 bases, with 8 bases between them. The CDR3 has 14 amino acids. CDR1 is SGHDT, CDR2 YYEEEE, per germline. CDR3 amino acids: CASSLVGATDTQYF. CDR3 nucleotides: TGTGCCAGCAGCTTGGTCGGGGCAACAGATACGCAGTATTTT.